This T cell receptor (beta chain) was observed in a study of T cells in Graves' hyperthyroidism and ophthalmopathy (dated 2019 in TCRdb). Regarding the study in general: Peripheral blood was collected at initial diagnosis, before any treatment. In addition, the study compared T-cell repertoires in thyroid tissue and in blood from roughly 6 Graves' hyperthyroidism patients. A discovery cohort of about a hundred patients, approximately 44 with Graves' ophthalmopathy and approximately 60 with stable Graves' hyperthyroidism, was used to find distinguishing TCR V-J signatures. The paper reports TCR Vbeta CDR3 sequencing of 140 or so peripheral blood samples: approximately 41 ophthalmopathy, under 80 hyperthyroidism and roughly 17 progressor patients. After sampling, hyperthyroidism patients received methimazole starting at 30 mg daily, and ophthalmopathy patients received high-dose intravenous methylprednisolone. Prospective prediction of ophthalmopathy was tested in an independent validation cohort of 18 to 20 hyperthyroidism patients and 17 patients who later progressed to ophthalmopathy. The approximately 98 discovery patients were randomly divided into training and test sets at a 7:3 ratio.

Broad study findings and their caveats: Most expanded thyroid clonotypes (frequency above 0.001) were also detected in blood, a finding suggesting that blood repertoires may reflect thyroid immune responses. A model built on a 13 V-J signature distinguished ophthalmopathy from stable hyperthyroidism, reaching around 90% sensitivity and around 81% specificity in cross-validation and 80%/75% in testing. Sample size was not statistically predetermined, and blinding of investigators to group allocation was not performed. In validation, the model predicted progression to ophthalmopathy with 55% to 71% sensitivity and roughly 75% specificity, a median of about 6.7 months before onset.

Comment on this clonotype: Its antigen target is currently unknown. Per-base qualities were not stored, and no clone one base away is much larger.

Stable Graves' hyperthyroidism was defined as the absence of progression to ophthalmopathy over 18 months of follow-up. Hyperthyroidism patients were newly diagnosed, with disease duration under 2 months, and aged 18 to 65 years. Patients with uncontrolled infections, other autoimmune diseases, pregnancy or lactation were excluded. Diagnoses were established on the basis of clinical symptoms, serum thyroxine and TRAb, thyroid ultrasound, and orbital computed tomography. PBMCs were isolated from 8 to 10 ml of fresh peripheral blood by Ficoll-Paque density gradient centrifugation. Total RNA was extracted with Trizol reagent, and quality was checked on an Agilent 2100 Bioanalyzer. From the cysteine up to the phenylalanine, the CDR3 has a length of 15 residues. Only CDR3 DNA is held: 45 bases, read in frame from base 1. Reading the germline V gene (reference sequence) gives CDR1 MNHEY and CDR2 SMNVEV. The V and J ends are trimmed by 2 bases and 2 bases, leaving 13 bases between them.

The TCR beta CDR3 regions were amplified from the RNA transcripts. The TCR CDR3 was subjected to a first round of RT-PCR using the HTBI primer set and the Qiagen OneStep RT-PCR kit. Libraries were constructed in a second round of multiplex PCR, after which size selection and purification were carried out. Paired-end sequencing of the libraries was performed with 100 bp reads on an Illumina HiSeq2000. Per the original workflow: SOAPnuke was used to process the raw data, throwing out any read that contained adapters or uncalled bases, had a mean Phred below 15, or lacked an exact constant-primer or identifier match. COPE v1.2.5 was used to merge the high-quality paired reads, and each unique nucleotide sequence was defined as a clonotype. Clonotypes were aligned to IMGT TRBV, TRBD and TRBJ reference segments using MiTCR v1.1. Analysis was restricted to V-J combinations with a frequency above 0.0001, which covered over 98% of repertoires. A TCS score was defined as the ratio between F50 (clonal expansion) and ExV (chaos), using BLOSUM62-based TCRdist between CDR3 peptides within each V-J. Welch's t-statistics and random forest reduced some 510 V-J features to roughly 13, which were used in a naive Bayes classifier (R e1071). In TCRdb, the public reads were trimmed at Q25 with fastp and aligned with MiXCR, with productive beta chains retained. Merged by CDR3 protein, the rows form single entries marked with the most common genes and DNA. The V and J calls and clone size come from TCRdb's table, not from the authors' own analysis. The sample profile shows more than 350,000 distinct CDR3 sequences; about 15% of them were found once. Clones ranked in the top ten supply 32% of the sample.

Here the chain combines TRBV27 and TRBJ2-7; the D gene is possibly TRBD2, with 5 bases matching. This receptor was taken from a woman younger than 45 with Graves' hyperthyroidism. Sequenced sample: blood. The DNA sequence is as follows: TGTGCCAGCAGTTTAATGTTCGGGGAGACCTACGAGCAGTACTTC. This gives the protein CASSLMFGETYEQYF.